This TCR beta chain was captured by sequencing in a study of a mutant IDH1 vaccine in newly diagnosed glioma. As to this clone: The antigen is not known.

V was clipped by 0 bases and J by 2 bases; unmatched bases: 3. Germline CDR1 reads SGHTS; CDR2 reads YDEGEE. CDR3 size: 16 residues. Stated time point: week 47, end of study. Vaccination comprised doses that each held 300 ug of mutant IDH1 20-mer peptide, plus topical imiquimod. Eight vaccine injections were given to patients in weeks 1, 3, 5, 7, 11, 15, 19 and 23. Sequenced by immunoSEQ multiplex PCR; TCRdb stores in-frame clones only, minus some. This sample carries approximately 58,000 clones, 83% of them seen once, and the ten largest clones take roughly 4%. This material consisted of PBMCs, taken from a glioma patient whose treatment included an IDH1 peptide vaccine. The receptor comes from a man aged 30 to 39 with glioma. V gene TRBV5-8 combines with J gene TRBJ2-3; 10 bases agree with TRBD2. CDR3 DNA: TGTGCCAGCAGCTTGGGGCTAGCGGGGGCCACAGATACGCAGTATTTT. It specifies CASSLGLAGATDTQYF.